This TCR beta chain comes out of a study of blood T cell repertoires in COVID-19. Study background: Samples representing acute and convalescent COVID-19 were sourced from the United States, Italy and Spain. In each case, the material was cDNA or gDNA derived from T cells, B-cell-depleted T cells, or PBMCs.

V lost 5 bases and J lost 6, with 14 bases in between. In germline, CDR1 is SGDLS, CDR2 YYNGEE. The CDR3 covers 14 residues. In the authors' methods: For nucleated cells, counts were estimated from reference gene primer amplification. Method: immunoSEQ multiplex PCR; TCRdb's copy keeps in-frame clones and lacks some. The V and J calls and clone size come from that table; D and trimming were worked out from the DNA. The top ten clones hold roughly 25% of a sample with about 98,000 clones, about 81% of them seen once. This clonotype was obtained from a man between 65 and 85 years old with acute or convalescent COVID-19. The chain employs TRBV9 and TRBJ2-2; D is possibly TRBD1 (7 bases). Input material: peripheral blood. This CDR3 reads CASSTQGGAGELFF. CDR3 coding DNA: TGTGCCAGCAGTACTCAGGGGGGAGCCGGGGAGCTGTTTTTT. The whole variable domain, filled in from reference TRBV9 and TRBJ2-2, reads DSGVTQTPKHLITATGQRVTLRCSPRSGDLSVYWYQQSLDQGLQFLIQYYNGEERAKGNILERFSAQQFPDLHSELNLSSLELGDSALYFCASSTQGGAGELFFGEGSRLTVL.